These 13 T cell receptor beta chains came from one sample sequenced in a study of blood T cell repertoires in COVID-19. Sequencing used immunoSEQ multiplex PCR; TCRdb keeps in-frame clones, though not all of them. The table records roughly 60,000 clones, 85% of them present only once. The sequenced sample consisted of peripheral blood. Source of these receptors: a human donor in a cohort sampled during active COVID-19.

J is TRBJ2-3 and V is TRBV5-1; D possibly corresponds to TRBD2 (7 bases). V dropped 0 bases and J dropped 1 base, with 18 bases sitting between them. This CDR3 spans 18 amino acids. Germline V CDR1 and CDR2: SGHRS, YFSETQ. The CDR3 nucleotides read TGCGCCAGCAGCTTGGCCTGGGGGGGGCCAGAACGCACAGATACGCAGTATTTT. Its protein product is CASSLAWGGPERTDTQYF.

In DNA form, the CDR3 reads TGTGCCAGCAGCTCGAACTATGGCTACACCTTC. Protein sequence: CASSSNYGYTF. V and J are TRBV3-1 (or the pseudogene TRBV3-2) and TRBJ1-2; no reliable D call. Germline assignment: CDR1 LGHDT and CDR2 YNNKEL (reference sequence). The CDR3 spans 11 residues. Deletions cut 5 bases from V and 2 bases from J, with 3 bases between.

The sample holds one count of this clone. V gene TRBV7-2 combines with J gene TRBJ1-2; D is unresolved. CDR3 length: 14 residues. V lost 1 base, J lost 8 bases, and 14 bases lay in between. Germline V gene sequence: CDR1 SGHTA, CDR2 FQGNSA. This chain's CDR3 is CASSLGPGGRGYTF. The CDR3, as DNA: TGTGCCAGCAGCTTAGGTCCAGGCGGGAGAGGCTACACCTTC.

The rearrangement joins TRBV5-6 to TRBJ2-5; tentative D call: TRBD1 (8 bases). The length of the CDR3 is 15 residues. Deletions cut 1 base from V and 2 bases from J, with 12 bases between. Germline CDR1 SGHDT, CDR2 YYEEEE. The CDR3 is CASSLTGGVQETQYF. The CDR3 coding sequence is TGTGCCAGCAGCTTGACAGGGGGGGTGCAAGAGACCCAGTACTTC.

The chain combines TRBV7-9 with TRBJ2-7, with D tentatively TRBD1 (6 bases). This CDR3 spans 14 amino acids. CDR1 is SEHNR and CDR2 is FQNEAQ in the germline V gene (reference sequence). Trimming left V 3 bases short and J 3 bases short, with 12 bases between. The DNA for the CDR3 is TGTGCCAGCAGCTTGGCAGGGGCGATCTACGAGCAGTACTTC. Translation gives CASSLAGAIYEQYF.

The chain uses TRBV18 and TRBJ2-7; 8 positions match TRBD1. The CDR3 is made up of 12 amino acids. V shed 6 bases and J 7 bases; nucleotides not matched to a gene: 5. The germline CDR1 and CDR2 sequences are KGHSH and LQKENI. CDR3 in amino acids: CASSQGAREQYF. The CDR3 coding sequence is TGTGCCAGCTCCCAGGGGGCGCGGGAGCAGTACTTC.

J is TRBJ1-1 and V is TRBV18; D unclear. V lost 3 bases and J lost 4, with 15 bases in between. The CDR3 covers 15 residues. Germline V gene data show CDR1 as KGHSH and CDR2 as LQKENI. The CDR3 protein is CASSPLAGVGTEAFF. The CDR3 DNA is TGTGCCAGCTCACCCTTGGCCGGGGTTGGCACTGAAGCTTTCTTT.

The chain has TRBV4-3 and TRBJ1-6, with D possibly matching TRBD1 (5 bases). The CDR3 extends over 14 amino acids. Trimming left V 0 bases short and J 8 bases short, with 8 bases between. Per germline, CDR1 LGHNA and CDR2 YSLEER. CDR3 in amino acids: CASSQDRAYSPLHF. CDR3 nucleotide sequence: TGCGCCAGCAGCCAAGACAGGGCCTATTCACCCCTCCACTTT.

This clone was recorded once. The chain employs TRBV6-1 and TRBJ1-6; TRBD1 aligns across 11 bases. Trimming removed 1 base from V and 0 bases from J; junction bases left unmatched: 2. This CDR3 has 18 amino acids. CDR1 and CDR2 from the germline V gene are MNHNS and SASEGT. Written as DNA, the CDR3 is TGTGCCAGCAGTGAAGGGACAGGGGGCAGCTCCTATAATTCACCCCTCCACTTT. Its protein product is CASSEGTGGSSYNSPLHF.

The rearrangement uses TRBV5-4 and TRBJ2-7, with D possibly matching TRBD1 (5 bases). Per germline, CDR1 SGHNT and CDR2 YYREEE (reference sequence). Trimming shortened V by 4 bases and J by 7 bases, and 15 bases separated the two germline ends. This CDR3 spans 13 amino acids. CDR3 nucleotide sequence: TGTGCCAGCAGCCTAGGCCAGGGTAGAGAGCAGTACTTC. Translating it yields CASSLGQGREQYF.

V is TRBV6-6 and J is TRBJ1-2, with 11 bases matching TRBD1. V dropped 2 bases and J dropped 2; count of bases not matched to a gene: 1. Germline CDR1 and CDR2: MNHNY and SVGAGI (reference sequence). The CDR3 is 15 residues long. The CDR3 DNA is TGTGCCAGCAGTTACGGGGACAGGGGGAACTATGGCTACACCTTC. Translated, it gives CASSYGDRGNYGYTF.

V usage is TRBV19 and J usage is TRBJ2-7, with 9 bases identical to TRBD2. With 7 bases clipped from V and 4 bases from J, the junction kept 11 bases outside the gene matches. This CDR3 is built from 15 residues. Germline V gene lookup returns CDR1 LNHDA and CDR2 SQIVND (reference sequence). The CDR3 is CASKASESGGYEQYF. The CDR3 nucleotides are TGTGCCAGTAAGGCTTCCGAGAGCGGGGGGTACGAGCAGTACTTC.

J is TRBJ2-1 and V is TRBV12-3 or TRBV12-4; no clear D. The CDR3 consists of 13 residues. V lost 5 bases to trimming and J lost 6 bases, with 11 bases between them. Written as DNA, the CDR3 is TGTGCCAGCAGTCGAAGACAAGGCAATGAGCAGTTCTTC. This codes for CASSRRQGNEQFF.